This paragraph covers one TCR beta chain sequence. This specimen comes from a study of blood T cell repertoires in COVID-19. Whole-study context: Samples taken during acute and convalescent COVID-19 were collected in the United States, Italy and Spain. The cDNA or gDNA used as material had been derived from T cells, B-cell-depleted T cells, or PBMCs.

Method: immunoSEQ multiplex PCR; TCRdb's copy keeps in-frame clones and lacks some. Of some 250,000 clones listed, 75% to 90% are singletons. The germline gives CDR1 SGHRS, CDR2 YFSETQ. V was clipped by 4 bases and J by 1 base, with 14 bases between them. The CDR3 extends over 15 amino acids. What was sequenced was peripheral blood. The J gene is TRBJ1-1, the V gene TRBV5-1; D unclear. This clonotype was obtained from a man under 40 who had recovered from COVID-19. This CDR3 reads CASSISQNGNTEAFF. In nucleotides, the CDR3 is TGCGCCAGCAGCATTAGTCAAAACGGGAACACTGAAGCTTTCTTT.